Listed here are 20 T cell receptor beta chains from one sample, sequenced in a study of cytomegalovirus exposure and HLA in healthy donors. PCR used 60 Vbeta primers and 13 Jbeta primers. Profiling relied on immunoSEQ multiplex PCR, and the TCRdb table lists in-frame clones only, not all of them. Among around 230,000 clones, around 80% were seen once, and the ten largest hold approximately 0.47%. Sequencing used PBMCs. These receptors were collected from a boy aged 10-17 years in good health and CMV-seronegative.

The chain couples TRBV30 to TRBJ1-3; D remains unclear. V lost 3 bases and J 0 bases, leaving 6 bases between the germline ends. Germline-derived CDR1 and CDR2 are GTSNPN and SVGIG (reference sequence). The CDR3 contains 13 residues. The CDR3 nucleotides read TGTGCCTGGAGCCGTATCTCTGGAAACACCATATATTTT. Protein: CAWSRISGNTIYF.

The chain carries TRBV6-1 and TRBJ1-1; no clear D gene. Between the trimmed V and J ends, which lost 4 bases and 4 bases, there was a span of 10 bases. CDR3 size: 13 residues. Germline CDR1 MNHNS, CDR2 SASEGT. CDR3 in amino acids: CASSVRGPTEAFF. The CDR3 DNA sequence: TGTGCCAGCAGTGTCCGGGGTCCCACTGAAGCTTTCTTT.

The rearrangement uses TRBV11-2 and TRBJ2-1; TRBD2 is a possible D gene (6 bases). CDR1 is SGHAT, CDR2 FQNNGV, per germline. CDR3 length equals 13 residues. V gave up 5 bases and J gave up 15 bases, with 20 bases separating them. CDR3 protein: CASSPGGLSRPFF. CDR3 nucleotide sequence: TGTGCCAGCAGCCCCGGGGGTCTCTCGCGTCCGTTCTTC.

The rearrangement uses TRBV9 and TRBJ2-7, with 8 bases fitting TRBD1. V shed 0 bases and J 4 bases; nucleotides not matched to a gene: 9. Germline V lookup: CDR1 SGDLS, CDR2 YYNGEE. CDR3 size: 16 residues. The CDR3 DNA is TGTGCCAGCAGCGTAGAGGACGGACAGGGATTATACGAGCAGTACTTC. It encodes CASSVEDGQGLYEQYF.

J is TRBJ1-1 and V is TRBV2; 9 nucleotides line up with TRBD1. Germline V gives CDR1 SNHLY, CDR2 FYNNEI. V shed 4 bases and J 1 base; nucleotides not matched to a gene: 4. CDR3 length: 15 amino acids. In nucleotides, the CDR3 is TGTGCCAGCAGTGTACAGGGGGCGCGGAACACTGAAGCTTTCTTT. It specifies CASSVQGARNTEAFF.

This chain uses TRBV29-1 with TRBJ1-1; a possible D gene is TRBD1 (5 bases). The ends were cut back, 3 bases at V and 4 bases at J, with 9 bases in the middle. Germline CDR1 and CDR2: SQVTM and ANQGSEA. This CDR3 is built from 12 residues. The CDR3: CSVEGGITEAFF. DNA of the CDR3: TGCAGCGTTGAGGGGGGGATCACTGAAGCTTTCTTT.

The CDR3 nucleotides read TGTGCCAGTAGTCCGCGCAGGGGGCAGGACATTCAGTACTTC. Protein sequence: CASSPRRGQDIQYF. The V gene is TRBV19, the J gene TRBJ2-4; TRBD1 matches 8 bases. After removal of 5 bases from V and 8 bases from J, the junction contained 8 bases not matched to a gene. This CDR3 has 14 amino acids. Germline-derived CDR1 and CDR2 are LNHDA and SQIVND (reference sequence).

The V call is TRBV14, the J call TRBJ2-1; 10 nucleotides line up with TRBD1. V trimming: 0 bases; J trimming: 5 bases; junction bases outside the gene matches: 10. The CDR3 sequence is 18 residues long. Germline lookup yields CDR1 SGHDN and CDR2 FVKESK. The CDR3 bases are TGTGCCAGCAGCCAAGAGGGGCCGGGGACAGGGGACCACAATGAGCAGTTCTTC. As protein: CASSQEGPGTGDHNEQFF.

The V call is TRBV6-4, the J call TRBJ1-5; possible D gene TRBD1, 6 bases. The CDR3 is made up of 13 amino acids. Trimming shortened V by 5 bases and J by 3 bases, and 8 bases separated the two germline ends. Germline V gene sequence: CDR1 MRHNA, CDR2 SNTAGT. CDR3 loop: CASSRQANQPQHF. CDR3 nucleotide sequence: TGTGCCAGCAGTCGACAGGCCAATCAGCCCCAGCATTTT.

V usage is TRBV28 and J usage is TRBJ2-4; D perhaps matches TRBD2 (6 bases). CDR3 length: 11 residues. CDR1 is MDHEN, CDR2 SYDVKM, per germline. Here the CDR3 reads CSSGGKNIQYF. The CDR3 nucleotides are TGTAGTTCCGGGGGCAAAAACATTCAGTACTTC.

The chain joins TRBV6-1 to TRBJ1-4, with 9 bases matching TRBD1. Germline lookup yields CDR1 MNHNS and CDR2 SASEGT. The V segment lost 4 bases and the J segment 4 bases; nucleotides outside the gene matches: 7. The CDR3 totals 16 residues. In DNA, the CDR3 is TGTGCCAGCAGTGCCCGGACAGGGGAAAGTAATGAAAAACTGTTTTTT. Encoded protein: CASSARTGESNEKLFF.

The chain links TRBV7-2 to TRBJ1-6; weak D call: TRBD1 (5 bases). Trimming took 1 base from V and 3 from J, leaving 13 bases between them. The germline V gene has CDR1 SGHTA and CDR2 FQGNSA. CDR3 length: 17 residues. DNA for the CDR3: TGTGCCAGCAGCTTAGGGGCGTCAGGACACTATAATTCACCCCTCCACTTT. It is translated as CASSLGASGHYNSPLHF. Drawing the rest from reference TRBV7-2 and TRBJ1-6, the complete variable domain is GAGVSQSPSNKVTEKGKDVELRCDPISGHTALYWYRQSLGQGLEFLIYFQGNSAPDKSGLPSDRFSAERTGGSVSTLTIQRTQQEDSAVYLCASSLGASGHYNSPLHFGNGTRLTVT.

The chain is built from TRBV5-6 and TRBJ2-5; D uncertain. In germline, CDR1 is SGHDT, CDR2 YYEEEE. The V and J ends lost 3 bases and 11 bases respectively, with 17 bases between them. The CDR3 spans 13 residues. The CDR3 DNA reads as TGTGCCAGCAGCTCGGCGACGGAATGCGGTCAGTACTTC. Its translation is CASSSATECGQYF.

This chain links TRBV7-3 with TRBJ1-6, with D possibly matching TRBD1 (5 bases). The CDR3 consists of 16 residues. V was cut by 5 bases and J by 1 base, with 12 bases left in between. In germline, CDR1 is SGHTA, CDR2 FQGTGA. The CDR3 reads CASSPQGSSYNSPLHF. CDR3 DNA sequence: TGTGCCAGCAGCCCCCAGGGAAGTTCCTATAATTCACCCCTCCACTTT.

The chain recombines TRBV6-1 with TRBJ1-2; D unclear. Germline V CDR1 and CDR2: MNHNS, SASEGT. This CDR3 contains 12 residues. The V gene lost 3 bases and the J gene lost 9 bases, with 11 bases spanning the gap. The CDR3 nucleotides are TGTGCCAGCAGTGACAATGGGCAGAGCTACACCTTC. It yields the protein CASSDNGQSYTF.

V and J are TRBV5-1 and TRBJ2-7; 11 bases are a match to TRBD2. The CDR3 is 15 amino acids. The germline V gene encodes CDR1 SGHRS and CDR2 YFSETQ. J was trimmed by 1 base and V by 7 bases; bases with no gene match: 7. The CDR3 loop reads CASGPGLAASYEQYF. The CDR3 DNA follows: TGCGCCAGCGGACCGGGACTAGCGGCTTCCTACGAGCAGTACTTC.

This clone was detected once. This chain uses TRBV13 with TRBJ1-5; 11 nucleotides agree with TRBD1. V shed 6 bases, J shed 2 bases, and the junction held 9 bases outside the gene matches. This CDR3 is built from 17 residues. Germline V gene data show CDR1 as PRHDT and CDR2 as FYEKMQ (reference sequence). The CDR3 loop is CASSRGDRGSGNQPQHF. The CDR3 DNA reads TGTGCCAGCAGTCGCGGGGACAGGGGGTCGGGCAATCAGCCCCAGCATTTT.

Of note for this clone: The same CDR3 is also encoded by other DNA sequences in this sample. This chain connects TRBV4-1 to TRBJ1-4, with D perhaps TRBD1 (5 bases). The CDR3 spans 15 residues. Germline values: CDR1 MGHRA, CDR2 YSYEKL. Trimming took 0 bases from V and 7 from J, leaving 12 bases between them. The CDR3 coding sequence is TGCGCCAGCAGCCAAGATCCAGGGTTGGGTGAAAAACTGTTTTTT. It translates to CASSQDPGLGEKLFF.

The V call is TRBV6-5, the J call TRBJ2-2, with 8 bases lining up with TRBD1. Germline CDR1 is MNHEY and CDR2 is SVGAGI. V shed 10 bases and J 6 bases; nucleotides not matched to a gene: 10. CDR3 length: 14 residues. CDR3 DNA sequence: TGTGCCACCACTAGACAGGGGAGTGCCGGGGAGCTGTTTTTT. The encoded protein is CATTRQGSAGELFF.

The rearrangement uses TRBV10-3 and TRBJ2-1; 7 bases are shared with TRBD1. Germline assignment: CDR1 ENHRY and CDR2 SYGVKD. With 4 bases clipped from V and 8 bases from J, the junction kept 8 bases outside the gene matches. This CDR3 has 14 residues. CDR3: CAISGQGRMDEQFF. For the CDR3, the DNA is TGTGCCATCAGTGGACAGGGTAGGATGGATGAGCAGTTCTTC.